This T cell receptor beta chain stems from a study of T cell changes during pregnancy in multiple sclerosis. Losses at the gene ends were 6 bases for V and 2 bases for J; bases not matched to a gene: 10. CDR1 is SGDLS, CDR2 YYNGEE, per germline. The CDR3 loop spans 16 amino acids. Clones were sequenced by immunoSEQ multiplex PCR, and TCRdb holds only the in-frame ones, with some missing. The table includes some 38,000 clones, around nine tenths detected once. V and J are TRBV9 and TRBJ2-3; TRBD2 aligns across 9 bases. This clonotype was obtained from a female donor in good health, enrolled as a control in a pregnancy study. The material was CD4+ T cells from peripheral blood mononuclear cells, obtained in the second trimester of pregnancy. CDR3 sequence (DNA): TGTGCCAGCAACACCCCAAGCGGGGGGCTCACAGATACGCAGTATTTT. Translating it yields CASNTPSGGLTDTQYF.